Each of the 23 T cell receptor beta chains below was sequenced from the same sample in a study of Graves' ophthalmopathy and Graves' hyperthyroidism. Beta-chain TCR CDR3 regions were amplified from RNA transcripts. First-round RT-PCR with HTBI primers preceded a second-round multiplex PCR. Via MiXCR, TCRdb re-called the multiplex PCR reads, giving one row per CDR3 protein. The data show 620,000 or so distinct CDR3 sequences, about 20% seen once. The sequenced material came from peripheral blood. The receptors here all came from a woman between 18 and 30 years old with stable Graves' hyperthyroidism. Some clones in this sample may be carry-over from other donors' samples.

This clonotype was recorded a few times. The gene calls are TRBV16 and TRBJ1-2; 9 bases map to TRBD1. This CDR3 comprises 16 residues. V gave up 2 bases and J gave up 4 bases; unmatched junction bases: 8. Germline CDR1 KGHSY, CDR2 FQNENV. The CDR3 coding sequence is TGTGCCAGCAGCCAACTGGAAACAGGGGGCGCCTATGGCTACACCTTC. Translated, it gives CASSQLETGGAYGYTF.

The J gene is TRBJ2-5, the V gene TRBV12-3 or TRBV12-4; D assignment may be TRBD1 or TRBD2 (5 bases each). This CDR3 contains 13 residues. Deletions cut 7 bases from V and 5 bases from J, with 14 bases between. This CDR3 is CASTSGTSETQYF. Written as DNA, the CDR3 is TGTGCCAGCACCTCCGGGACCAGTGAGACCCAGTACTTC.

This clonotype was seen many times. This sequence joins TRBV4-1 and TRBJ1-1; the D is unclear. Germline CDR1 MGHRA, CDR2 YSYEKL. This CDR3 is built from 15 residues. Trimming took off 1 base at V and 0 bases at J, with 9 bases between the two ends. The CDR3 region is CASSQGSHLNTEAFF. CDR3 bases: TGCGCCAGCAGCCAAGGTAGCCACTTGAACACTGAAGCTTTCTTT.

V is TRBV14 and J is TRBJ1-1; the match to TRBD1 covers 8 bases. The CDR3 totals 15 residues. From germline, CDR1 is SGHDN and CDR2 FVKESK. V lost 1 base to trimming and J lost 4 bases; unmatched junction nucleotides: 5. The CDR3 DNA reads TGTGCCAGCAGCCAAGCAGGACAGGGTCGCACTGAAGCTTTCTTT. As protein: CASSQAGQGRTEAFF.

This clonotype was seen repeatedly, ten times or more. This chain links TRBV12-3 or TRBV12-4 with TRBJ2-4; D is possibly TRBD1 (6 bases). The CDR3 runs 13 residues. V was clipped by 2 bases and J by 9 bases, with 11 bases between them. The DNA of the CDR3 is TGTGCCAGCAGTTTATATCAGGGGAGCATTCAGTACTTC. This codes for CASSLYQGSIQYF.

This clonotype occurred many times. The chain couples TRBV4-1 to TRBJ2-4, with D uncertain. This CDR3 has 14 residues. Germline V CDR1 and CDR2: MGHRA, YSYEKL. Deletions cut 3 bases from V and 0 bases from J, with 6 bases between. The CDR3 bases are TGCGCCAGCAGCCAGACACAAGCCAAAAACATTCAGTACTTC. This translates into CASSQTQAKNIQYF.

This clonotype was seen many times. The J gene is TRBJ2-7, the V gene TRBV6-5; 7 bases align to TRBD1. Germline CDR1 is MNHEY and CDR2 is SVGAGI. The CDR3 consists of 16 residues. V was pared by 0 bases and J by 0 bases, with 5 bases of the junction left unmatched. CDR3 DNA sequence: TGTGCCAGCAGTTACTCCGGACAGGTCCACTCCTACGAGCAGTACTTC. As protein: CASSYSGQVHSYEQYF.

This clonotype has a handful of counts. The V gene is TRBV5-1, the J gene TRBJ2-2; no reliable D call. Per germline, CDR1 SGHRS and CDR2 YFSETQ. This CDR3 spans 14 amino acids. V was clipped by 4 bases and J by 5 bases, with 12 bases between them. The CDR3 DNA reads as TGCGCCAGCAGCGGCCTGGCTACAACCGGGGAGCTGTTTTTT. It encodes CASSGLATTGELFF.

Many counts were recorded for this clonotype. The V gene is TRBV6-5, the J gene TRBJ1-2; D is perhaps TRBD1 (5 bases). CDR1 and CDR2 (germline): MNHEY, SVGAGI. Trimming cost V 0 bases and J 2 bases, with 7 bases left between them. CDR3 size: 14 residues. CDR3 region: CASSYSRDNYGYTF. The CDR3 coding sequence is TGTGCCAGCAGTTACTCACGGGACAACTATGGCTACACCTTC.

There are many counts of this clonotype. The CDR3 is CASSKQGFITGELFF. The CDR3 region has the DNA TGTGCCAGCAGCAAACAGGGATTTATAACCGGGGAGCTGTTTTTT. The chain has TRBV12-3 or TRBV12-4 and TRBJ2-2; TRBD1 might be the D (6 bases). Deletions cut 6 bases from V and 5 bases from J, with 16 bases between. The CDR3 is made up of 15 amino acids.

The genes are TRBV20-1 and TRBJ1-2; D possibly corresponds to TRBD1 (6 bases). In germline, CDR1 is DFQATT, CDR2 SNEGSKA (reference sequence). Trimming shortened V by 1 base and J by 8 bases, and 20 bases separated the two germline ends. The CDR3 length is 15 residues. CDR3 region: CSARVGQGTTGGYTF. DNA of the CDR3: TGCAGTGCTAGAGTGGGCCAGGGGACCACTGGCGGCTACACCTTC.

The sample holds many counts of this clonotype. The DNA of the CDR3 is TGTGCCAGCAGTCTCCGGACAGGGGGCCTGGAGCAGTACTTC. Protein: CASSLRTGGLEQYF. The chain combines TRBV28 with TRBJ2-7, with 11 bases matching TRBD1. The CDR3 has 14 residues. Germline values: CDR1 MDHEN, CDR2 SYDVKM. V trimming: 5 bases; J trimming: 7 bases; junction bases outside the gene matches: 7.

This chain uses TRBV7-8 with TRBJ1-5, with D tentatively TRBD1 (5 bases). The germline V and J ends were trimmed by 4 bases and 9 bases, with 25 bases remaining between them. The CDR3 sequence is 17 residues long. Germline V gives CDR1 SGHVS, CDR2 FQNEAQ. The CDR3 loop reads CASSSRGLRDGSLPQHF. DNA of the CDR3: TGTGCCAGCAGCTCGAGGGGACTCCGGGACGGTAGTTTGCCCCAGCATTTT.

This clonotype was recorded at least ten times. The junction departs from the called germline gene at one end, perhaps through a read error. The rearrangement links TRBV7-6 to TRBJ2-7, with 8 nucleotides matching TRBD2. From germline, CDR1 is SGHVS and CDR2 FNYEAQ. This CDR3 has 14 amino acids. The CDR3 loop is CASSLERGPYEQYF. CDR3 in DNA: TGTGCCAGCAGTTTAGAGCGGGGGCCCTACGAGCAGTACTTC.

This chain connects TRBV12-3 or TRBV12-4 to TRBJ1-2; D may be TRBD1 (6 bases). V was shortened by 2 bases and J by 7 bases, with 14 bases between the two germline ends. The CDR3 has 14 amino acids. CDR3 sequence reads: CASSLNPGAAGYTF. Written as DNA, the CDR3 is TGTGCCAGCAGTTTAAACCCGGGGGCCGCTGGCTACACCTTC.

This clonotype was seen ten or more times. The chain joins TRBV12-3 or TRBV12-4 to TRBJ1-1, with 9 positions matching TRBD1. The CDR3 loop spans 15 amino acids. V lost 0 bases, J lost 5 bases, and 4 bases stayed unmatched. This chain's CDR3 is CASSLATGGGTEAFF. As DNA, the CDR3 is TGTGCCAGCAGTTTAGCGACAGGGGGGGGGACTGAAGCTTTCTTT.

This clonotype was recorded once. The chain links TRBV6-1 to TRBJ2-2, with D tentatively TRBD2 (5 bases). V dropped 5 bases and J dropped 3 bases, with 13 bases sitting between them. CDR1 is MNHNS, CDR2 SASEGT, per germline. The CDR3 sequence is 15 residues long. The CDR3 DNA reads TGTGCCAGCAGTCCGGTGGGGAGCTACACCGGGGAGCTGTTTTTT. Protein sequence: CASSPVGSYTGELFF.

This clonotype was picked up many times. A read error may account for a junction end that differs from germline. Here the CDR3 DNA reads TGTGCCGCCAGCAGAGCTACAACCCAAGAGACCCAGTACTTC. This gives the protein CAASRATTQETQYF. The V call is TRBV15, the J call TRBJ2-5, with D unclear. The CDR3 contains 14 residues. Looked up from germline, CDR1 is LNHNV and CDR2 is YYDKDF (reference sequence).

Details on this clonotype: Given a much more abundant clone one base away, this may be a read error. The DNA of the CDR3 is TGTGCTAGTGGTTCGGCCTTCACAGGGGGCACTGAAGCTTGCTTT. It is translated as CASGSAFTGGTEACF. The chain carries TRBV12-5 and TRBJ1-1; 9 bases agree with TRBD1. Germline V gives CDR1 LGHNT, CDR2 FRNRAP. The CDR3 covers 15 residues.

This clonotype has only a few counts. J is TRBJ2-1 and V is TRBV7-2; 7 bases agree with TRBD1. CDR1 is SGHTA, CDR2 FQGNSA, per germline. V was clipped by 0 bases and J by 2 bases; unmatched bases: 1. The CDR3 has 15 amino acids. This CDR3 reads CASSLAGGTYNEQFF. As DNA, the CDR3 is TGTGCCAGCAGCTTAGCAGGGGGCACCTACAATGAGCAGTTCTTC.

This clonotype was seen ten or more times. Without the conserved terminal phenylalanine or tryptophan, this CDR3 likely stems from a read error. The rearrangement links TRBV7-8 to TRBJ2-7; 14 nucleotides match TRBD2. There are 17 residues in the CDR3. The V segment lost 5 bases and the J segment 0 bases; nucleotides outside the gene matches: 6. CDR1 SGHVS and CDR2 FQNEAQ come from the germline V gene. CDR3 protein: CASSGGLAGGFSYEQYL. The CDR3 DNA follows: TGTGCCAGCAGCGGTGGACTAGCGGGAGGCTTCTCCTACGAGCAGTACCTC.

This clonotype was detected many times. The chain carries TRBV20-1 and TRBJ2-7, with TRBD1 matching 11 bases. The CDR3 is 16 residues long. Trimming cost V 3 bases and J 1 base; bases outside gene matches: 8. Germline lookup yields CDR1 DFQATT and CDR2 SNEGSKA (reference sequence). Here the CDR3 DNA reads TGCAGTGCTAGCGGACGGGACAGGGGGAGGTCCTACGAGCAGTACTTC. This encodes CSASGRDRGRSYEQYF.

This clonotype was detected a few times. The V and J genes are TRBV12-3 or TRBV12-4 and TRBJ2-2; no reliable D call. V was shortened by 7 bases and J by 2 bases, with 8 bases between the two germline ends. The CDR3 runs 13 residues. The CDR3 DNA reads TGTGCCAGCACTTCCCTAAACACCGGGGAGCTGTTTTTT. Translation: CASTSLNTGELFF.